The 19 T cell receptor beta chains given below trace back to one sample, sequenced in a study of blood T cell repertoires in COVID-19. The protocol was immunoSEQ multiplex PCR, while the TCRdb copy is restricted to in-frame clones and leaves out a portion. Seen here are about 120,000 clones, roughly 87% observed once, and the top ten hold about 11%. The specimen was peripheral blood. These TCRs come from a man older than 75 with acute or convalescent COVID-19.

The J gene is TRBJ1-1, the V gene TRBV23-1; D is possibly TRBD1 (5 bases). TRBV23-1 is known as an ORF, though its function is uncertain. V was pared by 0 bases and J by 0 bases, with 14 bases between. The CDR3 totals 17 residues. The CDR3 is CASSQSLTVPVNTEAFF. Here the CDR3 DNA reads TGCGCCAGCAGTCAATCACTGACAGTACCTGTGAACACTGAAGCTTTCTTT.

This rearrangement joins TRBV27 to TRBJ1-5; D is perhaps TRBD1 (6 bases). V shed 6 bases and J shed 7 bases, with 19 bases lying between them. The V gene's germline CDR1 is MNHEY and CDR2 SMNVEV (reference sequence). CDR3 size: 15 residues. The chain's CDR3 is CASRPPGQGSQPQHF. DNA of the CDR3: TGTGCCAGCAGACCCCCGGGGCAGGGGAGCCAGCCCCAGCATTTT.

The chain couples TRBV7-2 to TRBJ1-5; D possibly corresponds to TRBD1 (5 bases). CDR3 size: 14 residues. V was pared by 6 bases and J by 10 bases, with 19 bases between. Germline V gene sequence: CDR1 SGHTA, CDR2 FQGNSA. The CDR3: CASSSLRGFNPQHF. Written as DNA, the CDR3 is TGTGCCAGCAGTTCCCTGCGGGGGTTTAATCCCCAGCATTTT.

V usage is TRBV6-6 and J usage is TRBJ1-1, with D perhaps matching TRBD1 (5 bases). V was trimmed by 10 bases and J by 5 bases, leaving 14 bases between them. The CDR3 is 12 residues long. Germline loops: CDR1 MNHNY, CDR2 SVGAGI (reference sequence). CDR3 residues: CATLRGGTEAFF. For the CDR3, the DNA is TGTGCCACCCTACGGGGGGGGACTGAAGCTTTCTTT.

This chain uses TRBV7-9 with TRBJ1-2; 8 bases match TRBD1. This CDR3 region has 14 residues. The V and J ends lost 5 bases and 6 bases, in that order; junction bases with no gene match: 8. Germline V lookup: CDR1 SEHNR, CDR2 FQNEAQ (reference sequence). The CDR3 region has the DNA TGTGCCAGCAGCCAGGACAGGGTGGGGAATGGCTACACCTTC. It codes for CASSQDRVGNGYTF. The variable domain in full, with the rest retrieved from reference TRBV7-9 and TRBJ1-2, is DTGVSQNPRHKITKRGQNVTFRCDPISEHNRLYWYRQTLGQGPEFLTYFQNEAQLEKSRLLSDRFSAERPKGSFSTLEIQRTEQGDSAMYLCASSQDRVGNGYTFGSGTRLTVV.

This clone was counted once. The chain couples TRBV7-9 to TRBJ2-3; no definite D call. The CDR3 runs 13 residues. Germline V gene lookup returns CDR1 SEHNR and CDR2 FQNEAQ (reference sequence). V was pared by 3 bases and J by 5 bases, with 9 bases between. DNA for the CDR3: TGTGCCAGCAGCTTCCCCCCGGGAGATACGCAGTATTTT. It encodes CASSFPPGDTQYF.

The J gene is TRBJ2-5, the V gene TRBV24-1, with D maybe TRBD1 (5 bases). The V end lost 4 bases, the J end lost 5 bases, and 13 bases lay between the germline ends. This CDR3 spans 14 amino acids. Germline loops: CDR1 KGHDR, CDR2 SFDVKD. CDR3 sequence (DNA): TGTGCCACCAGTGACCCGACAGCGTCGGAGACCCAGTACTTC. Its protein product is CATSDPTASETQYF.

The chain uses TRBV28 and TRBJ1-1; D might be TRBD1 (6 bases). Germline V gives CDR1 MDHEN, CDR2 SYDVKM. The CDR3 loop spans 14 amino acids. Trimming stripped 4 bases from V and 5 bases from J, with 14 bases between. The CDR3 nucleotides are TGTGCCAGCAGTTCCCCAGGGGAGGGGACTGAAGCTTTCTTT. Amino acids: CASSSPGEGTEAFF.

The chain employs TRBV30 and TRBJ1-1; no clear D. Germline CDR1 GTSNPN, CDR2 SVGIG (reference sequence). The CDR3 consists of 12 residues. Trimming pared 1 base from V and 2 bases from J, leaving 5 bases between. CDR3 DNA sequence: TGTGCCTGGAGTGAATCTAACACTGAAGCTTTCTTT. It encodes CAWSESNTEAFF. The variable domain in full, with the rest retrieved from reference TRBV30 and TRBJ1-1, is SQTIHQWPATLVQPVGSPLSLECTVEGTSNPNLYWYRQAAGRGLQLLFYSVGIGQISSEVPQNLSASRPQDRQFILSSKKLLLSDSGFYLCAWSESNTEAFFGQGTRLTVV.

The rearrangement uses TRBV25-1 and TRBJ2-2; perhaps TRBD1 as D (5 bases). Looked up from germline, CDR1 is MGHDK and CDR2 is SYGVNS. V shed 5 bases and J shed 1 base, with 8 bases lying between them. This CDR3 has 14 amino acids. Here the CDR3 reads CASSIDRNTGELFF. The CDR3 DNA reads TGTGCCAGCAGTATTGACAGGAACACCGGGGAGCTGTTTTTT.

The rearrangement joins TRBV9 to TRBJ1-2; no reliable D call. The germline V gene encodes CDR1 SGDLS and CDR2 YYNGEE. Trimming took 0 bases from V and 2 from J, leaving 8 bases between them. This CDR3 has 14 amino acids. CDR3: CASSVGPENYGYTF. The CDR3 DNA is TGTGCCAGCAGCGTAGGGCCGGAGAACTATGGCTACACCTTC.

The chain combines TRBV7-8 with TRBJ2-2, with a tentative D call TRBD1 (5 bases). Trimming took off 3 bases at V and 6 bases at J, with 11 bases between the two ends. CDR1 is SGHVS and CDR2 is FQNEAQ in the germline V gene. The CDR3 is made up of 14 amino acids. The CDR3 reads CASSFRAGPGELFF. The CDR3 DNA follows: TGTGCCAGCAGCTTCAGGGCAGGGCCCGGGGAGCTGTTTTTT.

V gene TRBV6-5 combines with J gene TRBJ2-7; 7 nucleotides match TRBD1. Germline trimming cut 5 bases from V and 4 bases from J; bases unmatched to any gene: 11. The CDR3 is made up of 15 amino acids. Germline CDR1 reads MNHEY; CDR2 reads SVGAGI. This chain's CDR3 is CASSPFRTGGYEQYF. CDR3 bases: TGTGCCAGCAGTCCTTTTCGGACAGGCGGGTACGAGCAGTACTTC.

V gene TRBV11-2 combines with J gene TRBJ2-2, with D tentatively TRBD2 (6 bases). CDR3 size: 15 residues. V was cut by 7 bases and J by 6 bases, with 18 bases left in between. Germline loops: CDR1 SGHAT, CDR2 FQNNGV. The CDR3 coding sequence is TGTGCCAGCACCTTGGAGGGGAGGCGTGCCGGGGAGCTGTTTTTT. Its translation is CASTLEGRRAGELFF.

This sequence joins TRBV6-1 and TRBJ2-1; TRBD1 aligns across 11 bases. With 4 bases clipped from V and 3 bases from J, the junction kept 5 bases outside the gene matches. CDR3 length: 16 amino acids. Germline CDR1 MNHNS, CDR2 SASEGT. The CDR3 DNA reads as TGTGCCAGCAGTGTTCACGGGACAGGGGGCTACAATGAGCAGTTCTTC. Translation gives CASSVHGTGGYNEQFF.

The chain joins TRBV18 to TRBJ2-7; weak D call: TRBD2 (5 bases). In germline, CDR1 is KGHSH, CDR2 LQKENI. Trimming removed 3 bases from V and 4 bases from J, with 16 bases in between. The CDR3 sequence is 15 residues long. CDR3 coding DNA: TGTGCCAGCTCACCCCAGGCAGAGGGCTTTTACGAGCAGTACTTC. It encodes CASSPQAEGFYEQYF.

In its sample, this clone was seen once. The rearrangement joins TRBV2 to TRBJ1-2; the D gene is possibly TRBD1 (6 bases). The length of the CDR3 is 15 residues. Germline CDR1 reads SNHLY; CDR2 reads FYNNEI. The germline V and J ends were trimmed by 7 bases and 1 base, with 16 bases remaining between them. The CDR3 region has the DNA TGTGCCAGCACCAAGACAGGAGGTTTTAACTATGGCTACACCTTC. The encoded protein is CASTKTGGFNYGYTF.

The V call is TRBV7-3, the J call TRBJ2-2; the D is unclear. V dropped 1 base and J dropped 1 base, with 10 bases sitting between them. The CDR3 loop spans 16 amino acids. Per the germline V gene, CDR1 is SGHTA and CDR2 is FQGTGA. CDR3 DNA: TGTGCCAGCAGCTTAAATCCGGTTCGGAACACCGGGGAGCTGTTTTTT. Its translation: CASSLNPVRNTGELFF.

This chain connects TRBV19 to TRBJ1-2, with D maybe TRBD1 (5 bases). CDR1 is LNHDA, CDR2 SQIVND, per germline (reference sequence). This CDR3 region has 15 residues. V lost 7 bases to trimming and J lost 0 bases, with 15 bases between them. Here the CDR3 DNA reads TGTGCCAGTACCAATTTAGCCAGGGCTAACTATGGCTACACCTTC. Translation: CASTNLARANYGYTF. The whole variable domain, filled in from reference TRBV19 and TRBJ1-2, reads DGGITQSPKYLFRKEGQNVTLSCEQNLNHDAMYWYRQDPGQGLRLIYYSQIVNDFQKGDIAEGYSVSREKKESFPLTVTSAQKNPTAFYLCASTNLARANYGYTFGSGTRLTVV.